This is a list of T cell receptor beta chains from one sample in a study of tumor-infiltrating lymphocytes in primary liver carcinoma. TCRdb re-called the multiplex PCR reads with MiXCR, one entry per CDR3 protein. The sample holds around 80,000 distinct CDR3 sequences; 60% to 75% are singletons and the top ten take approximately 19%. Sequencing used liver tumor tissue from sampling region 1. The receptors shown here come from a man between 35 and 55 years old with primary liver carcinoma and hepatitis B virus infection. The CDR3 runs from the conserved cysteine through the conserved F or W. A D gene is named only where the DNA matches it firmly. Clone size appears in some rows only: once, few, many, or a class for an expanded clone.

j_gene,abundance,d_gene,v_gene,CDR3nt,CDR3aa
TRBJ1-1,.,.,TRBV7-3,TGTGCCAGCAGCATAATGGAGTTGCCGAACACTGAAGCTTTCTTT,CASSIMELPNTEAFF
TRBJ2-3,once,TRBD2,TRBV12-3/TRBV12-4,TGTGCCAGCAGTTTGTTACTAGCGGGAGTTGTCCCCTCCGCAGATACGCAGTATTTT,CASSLLLAGVVPSADTQYF
TRBJ1-2,.,TRBD1,TRBV20-1,TGCAGTGCTAGAGATCGGTTGGCAGGGGGTGGCTACACCTTC,CSARDRLAGGGYTF
TRBJ2-7,many,.,TRBV6-5,TGTGCCAGCAGTTACTCTATGCAGGGGTACGAGCAGTACTTC,CASSYSMQGYEQYF
TRBJ2-1,.,.,TRBV12-3/TRBV12-4,TGTGTCAGCATTGGACTAGGGGGGCTTGGTGAGCAGTTCTTC,CVSIGLGGLGEQFF
TRBJ1-2,.,.,TRBV4-1,TGCGCCAACAGCCAAGCTTCTAGGAGGTCTAACTATGGCTACACCTTC,CANSQASRRSNYGYTF
TRBJ2-2,many,.,TRBV11-2,TGTGCCAGCAGCTCTTCCCCGAACACCGGGGAGCTGTTTTTT,CASSSSPNTGELFF
TRBJ2-3,.,TRBD2,TRBV6-2/TRBV6-3,TGTGTCAGCAGTTGGGGGGGGACTACGAAAACAGATACGCAGTATTTT,CVSSWGGTTKTDTQYF
TRBJ2-7,.,TRBD1,TRBV6-1,TGTGCCATCGAGGGGGCACGGTACGGGCAGCACTTC,CAIEGARYGQHF
TRBJ2-7,.,.,TRBV28,TGTGCCAGCACCCCCCCCGTGGGGGAGCTCAACGAGCAGTACTTC,CASTPPVGELNEQYF
TRBJ2-3,.,.,TRBV4-1,TGCTCCAGCAGCCTAGGACAGAGAGATACACAGTATTTT,CSSSLGQRDTQYF
TRBJ2-3,.,.,TRBV10-1,TGTGCCAGCAGCAAGGGAGGGGGGCCAGATACGCAGTATTTT,CASSKGGGPDTQYF
TRBJ1-2,.,.,TRBV2,TGTGCCAGCAGTGTAGGGGTTAATGGCTACACCTTC,CASSVGVNGYTF
TRBJ2-1,.,.,TRBV10-3,TGTGCCATCCAAGGCGCTAGCTCCTACAATGAGCTGTTCTTC,CAIQGASSYNELFF
TRBJ2-6,.,TRBD2,TRBV11-2,TGTGCCAGCAACTCCGGACTAGCGGGTTTCTTCTCCGGGGCCAACGTCCTAACTTTC,CASNSGLAGFFSGANVLTF
TRBJ2-1,.,TRBD2,TRBV4-2,TGTGCCAGCAGTGTAACCGTAACTAGCGGGGACAATGAGCAGTTCTTC,CASSVTVTSGDNEQFF
TRBJ2-1,.,.,TRBV23-1,TGCGCCAGAGTCAACCGGAGGGCTCAGGGGTACAATGAGCAGTTCTTC,CARVNRRAQGYNEQFF
TRBJ1-2,once,.,TRBV5-1,TGCGCCAGCAGCCTCTACAGTAACTATGGCCACACCTTC,CASSLYSNYGHTF
TRBJ1-5,many,.,TRBV10-3,TGTGCCATCAGTGACCTAGGGGGAACTAATCAGCCCCAGCATTTT,CAISDLGGTNQPQHF
TRBJ1-2,many,.,TRBV21-1,TGTGCCAGCAGCAAAGGGAGACAGGACTCGGAGGGCTACACCTTC,CASSKGRQDSEGYTF
TRBJ2-5,.,.,TRBV13,TGTGCCGGCAGAGCAAGGACAGCCCAAGAGACCCAGTACTTC,CAGRARTAQETQYF
TRBJ2-3,.,.,TRBV2,TGTGCCAGCGTCCGGCAGGGTACGCAGTATTTT,CASVRQGTQYF
TRBJ2-6,.,.,TRBV6-5,TGTGCCAGCACTTTCGATTGTGGGCGCTCTGGGGCCAACGTCCTGACTTTC,CASTFDCGRSGANVLTF
TRBJ2-7,.,.,TRBV29-1,TGCAGCGCTTTCAGTGGGCCCCACGAGCAGTACTTC,CSAFSGPHEQYF
TRBJ2-2,once,.,TRBV6-5,TGTGCCAGCAGTTACGCAGTGGACGGCACTGGGGGGCTATTTTTT,CASSYAVDGTGGLFF
TRBJ2-1,.,.,TRBV28,TGTGCCACCAGCACCGGGAATCTCAATGAGCAGTTCTTC,CATSTGNLNEQFF
TRBJ2-3,.,.,TRBV4-1,TGCGCCAGCGGGAAAATTAACATAGATACGCAGTATTTT,CASGKINIDTQYF
TRBJ2-3,.,.,TRBV6-6,TGTGACAGCAGTTACTCGGGTTCTGGCACAAATACGCAGTATTTT,CDSSYSGSGTNTQYF
TRBJ2-5,.,.,TRBV28,TGTGCCAGCATCCCTGGGTTGATGCGGGGCGGAGAGACCCAGTACTTC,CASIPGLMRGGETQYF
TRBJ1-2,once,.,TRBV12-3/TRBV12-4,TGTGCCATCCGTTTAGCTCCGGGTGGCGCTAGCACCTTC,CAIRLAPGGASTF
TRBJ2-1,.,.,TRBV7-6,TGTGGCAGCAGTGGGGGACATGAGCAGTTCTTC,CGSSGGHEQFF
TRBJ2-3,.,TRBD2,TRBV14,TGTGCCAGCAGCCGGGAGACTAGCGGGATAGATACGCAGTATTTT,CASSRETSGIDTQYF
TRBJ2-7,many,TRBD1,TRBV7-9,TGTGCCAGCAGCTTTACAGGGGGGAGCTCCTACGAGCAGTACTTC,CASSFTGGSSYEQYF
TRBJ2-7,once,.,TRBV4-1,TGCGCCAGCACCCAAGATTTCCCTCCCAGCGTGGAGCAGTACTTC,CASTQDFPPSVEQYF
TRBJ2-7,.,.,TRBV10-2,TGCGTCAGCAGTGGTGACAGTGGCTACGAGCAGTACTTC,CVSSGDSGYEQYF
TRBJ2-1,few,.,TRBV7-8,TGTGTCAGCAGCTTAGGTGGCGGCGAGCAGTTCTTC,CVSSLGGGEQFF
TRBJ2-3,.,.,TRBV10-2,TGCGTCAGCAAGGTCGGGCCTGCTAGCACAGATACGCTGTATTTT,CVSKVGPASTDTLYF
TRBJ1-1,once,.,TRBV28,TGTGCCAGTTGTGCCTGGAACCGATTGAACACTGAAGCTTTCTTT,CASCAWNRLNTEAFF
TRBJ2-6,.,TRBD1,TRBV5-4,TGTGCCAGGAGTCAGAGACAGGGCCACTCCGGGGCCAACGTCCTGACTTTC,CARSQRQGHSGANVLTF
TRBJ1-1,.,.,TRBV6-5,TGTACCAGCAGTTACGGGGGTAGTAACGCTGAAGCTTTCTTT,CTSSYGGSNAEAFF
TRBJ2-7,many,.,TRBV4-2,TGTGCCAGCAGCCAAGATCTCGGGAGTACCTACGAGCAGTACTTC,CASSQDLGSTYEQYF
TRBJ2-3,.,.,TRBV13,TGTGCCAGCAGCCTTGTACAGGGTAGCGGAGATGCGCAGTATTTT,CASSLVQGSGDAQYF
TRBJ2-1,.,.,TRBV6-5,TGTGCCAGCAGTTTGACAGAGGGGTCCTACGAGCAGTTCTTC,CASSLTEGSYEQFF
TRBJ2-2,.,.,TRBV29-1,TGCAGCGTAGGTGGGGGGCAGCGGGACACCGGGGAGCTGTTTTTT,CSVGGGQRDTGELFF
TRBJ1-2,medium-sized,TRBD1,TRBV11-1,TGTGCCAGCAGCTCGATGACAGGGGGAGGCTACACCTTC,CASSSMTGGGYTF
TRBJ2-3,.,.,TRBV6-2/TRBV6-3,TGTGCCAGCAGTTCCACCCCCGGACAACCATATAGCACAGATACGCAGTATTTT,CASSSTPGQPYSTDTQYF
TRBJ2-1,.,.,TRBV12-3/TRBV12-4,TGTGCCAACAGCTCCACAAGGGAGAATGAGCAGTTCTTC,CANSSTRENEQFF
TRBJ2-5,few,.,TRBV2,TGTGCCAGCAGTGAAAATAGGGGACAAGAGACCCAGTACTTC,CASSENRGQETQYF
TRBJ2-2,.,TRBD2,TRBV4-1,TGCGCCAGCAGCCTATCTAGCGGGAACACCGAGGAGCTGTTTTTT,CASSLSSGNTEELFF